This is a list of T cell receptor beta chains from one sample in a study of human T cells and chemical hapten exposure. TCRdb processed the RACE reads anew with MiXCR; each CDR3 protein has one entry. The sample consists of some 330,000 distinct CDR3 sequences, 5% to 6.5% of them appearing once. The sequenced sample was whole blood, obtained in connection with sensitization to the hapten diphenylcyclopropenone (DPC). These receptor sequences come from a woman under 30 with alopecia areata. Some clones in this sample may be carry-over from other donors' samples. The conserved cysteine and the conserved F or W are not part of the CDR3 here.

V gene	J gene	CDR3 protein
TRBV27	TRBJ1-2	ATRTGGARYGYT
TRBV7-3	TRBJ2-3	ASSSTGLDGTQY
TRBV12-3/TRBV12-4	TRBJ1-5	ASSATGGRQPQH
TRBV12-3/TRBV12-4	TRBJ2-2	ASSPRDRGAGELF
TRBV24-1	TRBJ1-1	ATSGQGTEAF
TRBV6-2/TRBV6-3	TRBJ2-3	AIQWSYSTDTQY
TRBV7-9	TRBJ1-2	ASSLEWGGGYT
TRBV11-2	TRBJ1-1	ASRGRQGAGSMNTEAF
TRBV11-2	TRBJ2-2	ASSLELLAGAQVELF
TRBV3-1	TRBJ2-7	ASSQVIGGHEQY
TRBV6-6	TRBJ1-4	ASSRAEQGEGEKLF
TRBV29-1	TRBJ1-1	SVEDSNTEAF
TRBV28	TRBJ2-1	ASTGGQGGEQF
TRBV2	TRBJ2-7	ATAQRSYEQY
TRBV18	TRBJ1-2	ASSPPSTHPNGYT
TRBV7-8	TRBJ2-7	ASGLFRAASSYEQY
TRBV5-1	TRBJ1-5	ASSSFDRDDNQPQH
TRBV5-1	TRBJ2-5	ASGLDQETQY
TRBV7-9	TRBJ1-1	ASSFDSSTEAF
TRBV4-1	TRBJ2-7	ASSQVGVYEQY
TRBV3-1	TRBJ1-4	ANSPAGVEKLF
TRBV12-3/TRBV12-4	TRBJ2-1	ASSFGTAYNEQF
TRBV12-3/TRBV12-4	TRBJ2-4	ASSFSGGNIQY
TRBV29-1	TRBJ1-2	SVEPRGGTFLRYGYT
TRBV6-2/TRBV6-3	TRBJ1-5	ASSPFVTYRSQPQH
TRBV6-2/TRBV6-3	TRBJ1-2	AGRGSDRPNYGYT
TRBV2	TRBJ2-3	ASGSIRTDTQY
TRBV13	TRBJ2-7	ASSSPRRGSYEQY
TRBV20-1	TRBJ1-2	SARASRDYGYT
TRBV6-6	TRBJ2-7	ASSYGAGGDEQY
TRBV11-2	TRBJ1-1	ASSLVGRWNTEAF
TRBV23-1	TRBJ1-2	ASSQPGPINYGYT
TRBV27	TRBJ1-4	ASSIGQTANEKLF
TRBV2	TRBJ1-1	ASSVQGGAF
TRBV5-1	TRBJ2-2	ASSRGTGGQKLF
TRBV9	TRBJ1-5	ASSEEGRGNQPQH